The 8 T cell receptor beta chains below come from one sample, sequenced in a study of vaccination effects on CD4 cells after COVID-19. Sequenced by immunoSEQ multiplex PCR; TCRdb stores in-frame clones only, minus some. The table shows 40,000 to 60,000 clones, with 60% to 80% occurring only once. Having been cultured for 9 to 11 days, the cells underwent CD4+ T cell isolation. No antigen has been assigned to these receptors. The material sequenced was CD4+ T cells from PBMCs cultured without peptide, taken before COVID-19 vaccination. All receptors derive from a human donor who had a prior SARS-CoV-2 infection.

The chain uses TRBV7-8 and TRBJ2-7; D is unclear. V shed 5 bases and J shed 2 bases, with 4 bases lying between them. Germline loops: CDR1 SGHVS, CDR2 FQNEAQ. CDR3 length: 11 amino acids. The CDR3 nucleotides are TGTGCCAGCAGCGGAGCCTACGAGCAGTACTTC. Encoded protein: CASSGAYEQYF.

This chain joins TRBV19 and TRBJ1-6; D gene ambiguous. The V gene lost 6 bases and the J gene lost 8 bases, with 17 bases spanning the gap. In germline, CDR1 is LNHDA, CDR2 SQIVND (reference sequence). This CDR3 region has 15 residues. This CDR3 is CASRVSRAWYSPLHF. Here the CDR3 DNA reads TGTGCCAGTAGAGTGTCAAGGGCTTGGTATTCACCCCTCCACTTT.

The chain combines TRBV6-5 with TRBJ2-6; D is possibly TRBD1 (6 bases). CDR1 is MNHEY and CDR2 is SVGAGI in the germline V gene. The CDR3 totals 15 residues. Trimming took off 6 bases at V and 1 base at J, with 10 bases between the two ends. The CDR3 sequence: CASSPDRSGANVLTF. The CDR3 DNA sequence: TGTGCCAGCAGCCCGGACAGATCTGGGGCCAACGTCCTGACTTTC.

V usage is TRBV27 and J usage is TRBJ1-6, with D unresolved. Germline assignment: CDR1 MNHEY and CDR2 SMNVEV (reference sequence). The CDR3 length is 14 residues. Trimming took off 3 bases at V and 7 bases at J, with 10 bases between the two ends. DNA of the CDR3: TGTGCCAGCAGTTTCCGGGTCAAAAATTCACCCCTCCACTTT. Translation: CASSFRVKNSPLHF.

This chain uses TRBV7-2 with TRBJ2-7; tentative D call: TRBD2 (6 bases). The V and J ends lost 2 bases and 2 bases respectively, with 13 bases between them. Germline V lookup: CDR1 SGHTA, CDR2 FQGNSA. The CDR3 length is 15 residues. The CDR3 DNA sequence: TGTGCCAGCAGCTTACGGGCGGGGTTTACCTACGAGCAGTACTTC. Translated, it gives CASSLRAGFTYEQYF.

The chain links TRBV4-1 to TRBJ1-3; 8 bases are shared with TRBD1. The J segment lost 0 bases and the V segment lost 0 bases, leaving 4 bases of the junction unmatched. The CDR3 length is 17 residues. Per germline, CDR1 MGHRA and CDR2 YSYEKL. CDR3: CASSQDSTGGSGNTIYF. In DNA form, the CDR3 reads TGCGCCAGCAGCCAAGATTCTACAGGGGGCTCTGGAAACACCATATATTTT.

The chain is built from TRBV18 and TRBJ2-2; 8 bases match TRBD1. Germline CDR1 and CDR2: KGHSH and LQKENI. This CDR3 spans 19 amino acids. The V segment lost 1 base and the J segment 3 bases; nucleotides outside the gene matches: 13. CDR3 loop: CASSPRTQLGQGHTGELFF. CDR3 DNA: TGTGCCAGCTCACCACGGACTCAACTTGGACAGGGTCACACCGGGGAGCTGTTTTTT. The full variable domain, rest sourced from reference TRBV18 and TRBJ2-2, is NAGVMQNPRHLVRRRGQEARLRCSPMKGHSHVYWYRQLPEEGLKFMVYLQKENIIDESGMPKERFSAEFPKEGPSILRIQQVVRGDSAAYFCASSPRTQLGQGHTGELFFGEGSRLTVL.

This clone was observed once. V gene TRBV7-8 combines with J gene TRBJ1-1; possible D gene TRBD1, 6 bases. This CDR3 is built from 18 residues. The germline V and J ends were trimmed by 0 bases and 1 base, with 18 bases remaining between them. Germline lookup yields CDR1 SGHVS and CDR2 FQNEAQ. CDR3 nucleotides: TGTGCCAGCAGCTTAGCGGGGGGCTCCGGGACGCCGAACACTGAAGCTTTCTTT. It encodes CASSLAGGSGTPNTEAFF.